These 21 T cell receptor beta chains share one sample of origin, sequenced in a study of identical twins. TCRdb re-called the 5' RACE reads with MiXCR, one entry per CDR3 protein. The table shows approximately 230,000 distinct CDR3 sequences, with 5.5% to 7.5% occurring only once. The same data also went into a second study, on T cells expressing NK-cell markers.

Specimen: CD8+ T cells sorted from blood. The receptors were gathered from a woman aged 18 to 35 in good health.

The chain recombines TRBV11-2 with TRBJ1-1, with D possibly TRBD1 on 5 matching bases. Trimming took 1 base from V and 7 from J, leaving 16 bases between them. Germline CDR1 SGHAT, CDR2 FQNNGV. The CDR3 is 15 residues long. As DNA, the CDR3 is TGTGCCAGCAGCTTAGGGGTAGGAGGGGCGTTTGAAGCTTTCTTT. This gives the protein CASSLGVGGAFEAFF.

V is TRBV19 and J is TRBJ2-1, with 13 bases that match TRBD2. The junction had 5 bases not matched to a gene; V was cut back by 2 bases and J by 7 bases. The CDR3 length is 16 residues. Germline V gene sequence: CDR1 LNHDA, CDR2 SQIVND (reference sequence). The CDR3 loop is CASSITGTSGKNEQFF. CDR3 in DNA: TGTGCCAGTAGTATAACCGGGACTAGCGGGAAAAATGAGCAGTTCTTC.

This clonotype was seen a handful of times. The genes are TRBV7-9 and TRBJ2-7; weak D call: TRBD2 (5 bases). In germline, CDR1 is SEHNR, CDR2 FQNEAQ (reference sequence). This CDR3 spans 15 amino acids. V lost 2 bases to trimming and J lost 2 bases, with 13 bases between them. DNA of the CDR3: TGTGCCAGCAGCTTATTAGAGAGCGGTCCCTACGAGCAGTACTTC. It codes for CASSLLESGPYEQYF. The full variable domain, in which reference TRBV7-9 and TRBJ2-7 provide the parts outside the CDR3, is DTGVSQNPRHKITKRGQNVTFRCDPISEHNRLYWYRQTLGQGPEFLTYFQNEAQLEKSRLLSDRFSAERPKGSFSTLEIQRTEQGDSAMYLCASSLLESGPYEQYFGPGTRLTVT.

This clonotype has just a few counts. The J gene is TRBJ2-3, the V gene TRBV6-1; D remains ambiguous. V gave up 6 bases and J gave up 8 bases, with 12 bases separating them. The CDR3 sequence is 12 residues long. Germline CDR1 reads MNHNS; CDR2 reads SASEGT. CDR3 nucleotides: TGTGCCAGCAGCGAAAAGAAGGGTACGCAGTATTTT. It translates to CASSEKKGTQYF.

This clonotype was picked up a small number of times. The chain carries TRBV20-1 and TRBJ1-3, with D uncertain. Between the trimmed V and J ends, which lost 4 bases and 4 bases, there was a span of 11 bases. The CDR3 sequence is 13 residues long. Germline CDR1 reads DFQATT; CDR2 reads SNEGSKA (reference sequence). The CDR3 is CSAMIDSGNTIYF. The CDR3 DNA reads TGCAGTGCTATGATCGACTCCGGAAACACCATATATTTT.

In its sample, this clonotype was seen a few times. The J gene is TRBJ1-5, the V gene TRBV27; D unclear. Germline V lookup: CDR1 MNHEY, CDR2 SMNVEV (reference sequence). The CDR3 is 13 amino acids. Deletions cut 5 bases from V and 4 bases from J, with 9 bases between. In nucleotides, the CDR3 is TGTGCCAGCAGTCCGGAACGAAATCAGCCCCAGCATTTT. Its protein is CASSPERNQPQHF.

This clonotype has a count of ten or more. This chain links TRBV12-3 or TRBV12-4 with TRBJ1-2; tentative D call: TRBD1 (5 bases). The CDR3 is 14 amino acids. V was clipped by 4 bases and J by 4 bases, with 13 bases between them. This CDR3 is CASSSKRQRYGYTF. In nucleotides, the CDR3 is TGTGCCAGCAGTTCAAAACGACAGCGCTATGGCTACACCTTC.

The rearrangement links TRBV10-1 to TRBJ2-1; TRBD2 might be the D (6 bases). Between the trimmed V and J ends, which lost 2 bases and 8 bases, there was a span of 13 bases. Germline CDR1 and CDR2: WNHNN and SYGVQD (reference sequence). This CDR3 comprises 14 residues. CDR3 nucleotide sequence: TGCGCCAGCAGTGAGGGGAGGACAACGGATGAGCAGTTCTTC. This encodes CASSEGRTTDEQFF.

The chain combines TRBV21-1 with TRBJ2-3. TRBV21-1 is marked as a pseudogene. The CDR3 runs 14 residues. CDR3 sequence: CASSNRRYTDTQYF. The DNA of the CDR3 is TGTGCCAGCAGCAACAGACGGTACACAGATACGCAGTATTTT.

The chain employs TRBV20-1 and TRBJ2-5, with 14 bases lining up with TRBD2. This CDR3 spans 16 amino acids. Germline assignment: CDR1 DFQATT and CDR2 SNEGSKA (reference sequence). After removal of 3 bases from V and 5 bases from J, the junction contained 8 bases not matched to a gene. The CDR3 coding sequence is TGCAGTGCTAGCCAGACTAGCGGGAGGGCCGTGGAGACCCAGTACTTC. This encodes CSASQTSGRAVETQYF.

The table lists this clonotype with a few counts. The genes are TRBV20-1 and TRBJ2-2; D not certain. The CDR3 runs 13 residues. Germline V gene lookup returns CDR1 DFQATT and CDR2 SNEGSKA (reference sequence). The germline V and J ends were trimmed by 6 bases and 6 bases, with 14 bases remaining between them. In DNA, the CDR3 is TGCAGTGCCCCACTACCCCCCGCCGGGGAGCTGTTTTTT. This translates into CSAPLPPAGELFF.

Only a few counts were recorded for this clonotype. The rearrangement joins TRBV6-1 to TRBJ2-7, with D perhaps given as TRBD1 or TRBD2 (5 bases each). The CDR3 totals 16 residues. The V end was cut by 5 bases, the J end by 0 bases, with 17 bases between. Germline CDR1 reads MNHNS; CDR2 reads SASEGT. The CDR3 DNA sequence: TGTGCCAGCAGTCGACCCGGGTCGGGGCCCTCCTACGAGCAGTACTTC. As protein: CASSRPGSGPSYEQYF.

In its sample, this clonotype was seen a few times. The chain joins TRBV29-1 to TRBJ2-2; no definite D call. Trimming took 2 bases from V and 4 from J, leaving 5 bases between them. The V gene's germline CDR1 is SQVTM and CDR2 ANQGSEA. CDR3 length: 12 residues. CDR3 protein: CSVEYATGELFF. CDR3 in DNA: TGCAGCGTTGAATATGCCACCGGGGAGCTGTTTTTT.

This clonotype was seen more than once but under ten times. The genes are TRBV7-9 and TRBJ2-5; 9 bases align to TRBD2. The germline gives CDR1 SEHNR, CDR2 FQNEAQ (reference sequence). The junction had 8 bases not matched to a gene; V was cut back by 2 bases and J by 1 base. The CDR3 length is 17 residues. In DNA, the CDR3 is TGTGCCAGCAGCTTATCCGTAGCGGGGGACTTCCAAGAGACCCAGTACTTC. As protein: CASSLSVAGDFQETQYF.

The V call is TRBV2, the J call TRBJ1-2; 8 nucleotides match TRBD1. The CDR3 is 11 amino acids. Germline V lookup: CDR1 SNHLY, CDR2 FYNNEI. Trimming took 8 bases from V and 8 from J; bases not matched to a gene: 4. CDR3 nucleotide sequence: TGTGCCAGCCGGACAGGGTACGGCTACACCTTC. It specifies CASRTGYGYTF.

This chain links TRBV9 with TRBJ2-3; 9 positions agree with TRBD2. Looked up from germline, CDR1 is SGDLS and CDR2 is YYNGEE. J lost 6 bases, V lost 4 bases, and 12 bases had no gene match. The CDR3 runs to 16 residues. CDR3 DNA sequence: TGTGCCAGCAGCCCCTTAGCGGGAGCTCCTGGGGATACGCAGTATTTT. Translation gives CASSPLAGAPGDTQYF. Variable domain in full (rest from reference TRBV9 and TRBJ2-3): DSGVTQTPKHLITATGQRVTLRCSPRSGDLSVYWYQQSLDQGLQFLIQYYNGEERAKGNILERFSAQQFPDLHSELNLSSLELGDSALYFCASSPLAGAPGDTQYFGPGTRLTVL.

The rearrangement links TRBV5-1 to TRBJ2-7; D remains unclear. CDR3 length: 12 residues. Trimming pared 4 bases from V and 5 bases from J, leaving 10 bases between. In germline, CDR1 is SGHRS, CDR2 YFSETQ. The DNA of the CDR3 is TGCGCCAGCAGCATAGGCCCTCACGAGCAGTACTTC. It translates to CASSIGPHEQYF.

This chain uses TRBV7-9 with TRBJ2-1, with D uncertain. The CDR3 sequence is 11 residues long. V gave up 5 bases and J gave up 9 bases, with 8 bases separating them. CDR1 is SEHNR and CDR2 is FQNEAQ in the germline V gene (reference sequence). The CDR3 protein is CASSIGPEQFF. The DNA of the CDR3 is TGTGCCAGCAGCATAGGGCCTGAGCAGTTCTTC.

This clonotype was found many times. The V gene is TRBV12-3 or TRBV12-4, the J gene TRBJ2-3; D is possibly TRBD2 (6 bases). V lost 2 bases and J lost 1, with 7 bases in between. This CDR3 is built from 14 residues. In DNA, the CDR3 is TGTGCCAGCAGTTTATCTAGCGGCACAGATACGCAGTATTTT. It encodes CASSLSSGTDTQYF.

This clonotype was picked up one time. The V gene is TRBV6-6, the J gene TRBJ2-1, with 14 bases aligning to TRBD2. The CDR3 contains 18 residues. CDR1 MNHNY and CDR2 SVGAGI come from the germline V gene (reference sequence). The junction had 6 bases not matched to a gene; V was cut back by 5 bases and J by 0 bases. CDR3 DNA sequence: TGTGCCAGCAGTCGGACTAGCGGGGGGATGAGCTCCTACAATGAGCAGTTCTTC. Its translation: CASSRTSGGMSSYNEQFF.

The chain uses TRBV7-9 and TRBJ2-7; TRBD1 aligns across 8 bases. The CDR3 extends over 15 amino acids. The junction had 11 bases not matched to a gene; V was cut back by 5 bases and J by 5 bases. Germline CDR1 reads SEHNR; CDR2 reads FQNEAQ (reference sequence). The CDR3 DNA follows: TGTGCCAGCAGCCCCGGTTACAGGGGGACCCACGAGCAGTACTTC. It translates to CASSPGYRGTHEQYF.